This record looks at one T cell receptor (beta chain) sequence and its context. Antigen specificity is unknown. Profiled with immunoSEQ multiplex PCR; TCRdb holds only in-frame clones, not every one. This table holds nearly 55,000 clones, roughly 81% found once. V was clipped by 4 bases and J by 6 bases, with 10 bases between them. Germline assignment: CDR1 MDHEN and CDR2 SYDVKM. This CDR3 is built from 12 residues. The sample originates from a study of OX40 agonist ivuxolimab in advanced cancers. The overall study: Ivuxolimab doses were 0.01, 0.1, 0.3, 1.5, 3 or 10 mg/kg every 2 weeks. Study findings and constraints: Some nonresponders likewise displayed low normalized T-cell clonal expansion.

Specimen: CD4+ or CD8+ T cells sorted from blood, collected in a trial of the OX40 agonist ivuxolimab. This TCR came from an adult with an advanced solid tumor such as melanoma, head and neck, liver or kidney cancer. The V gene is TRBV28, the J gene TRBJ2-7; the D is unclear. The CDR3 region is CASSSSVFEQYF. DNA for the CDR3: TGTGCCAGCAGTTCGTCAGTTTTCGAGCAGTACTTC. The full variable domain, its missing parts supplied by reference TRBV28 and TRBJ2-7, is DVKVTQSSRYLVKRTGEKVFLECVQDMDHENMFWYRQDPGLGLRLIYFSYDVKMKEKGDIPEGYSVSREKKERFSLILESASTNQTSMYLCASSSSVFEQYFGPGTRLTVT.